This T cell receptor (beta chain) was found in a study of spatial heterogeneity in lung cancer. Looking at the study overall: Each time, sequencing found more beta-chain sequences than alpha-chain sequences. Each distinct TCR and UMI combination averaged more than ten appearances in raw reads.

Every TCR cDNA molecule bore a unique molecular identifier. TCRdb redid the calling of the 5' RACE reads with MiXCR, one entry per CDR3 protein. The sample consists of approximately 24,000 distinct CDR3 sequences, roughly 4.5% of them appearing once. The CDR3 has 16 amino acids. Germline CDR1 reads SGHAT; CDR2 reads FQNNGV. Trimming left V 1 base short and J 7 bases short, with 17 bases between. This clonotype was recorded at least ten times. Time point indicated: sample taken at primary tumor resection. Researchers sequenced whole RNA taken from tumor, nontumor lung or frozen PBMC without sorting. Untreated early-stage non-small cell lung cancer patients, 70 to 85 in total, were the donors.

The receptor comes from a male donor with early-stage non-small cell lung cancer. Sequencing was performed on PBMCs, taken at surgery. V is TRBV11-2 and J is TRBJ2-1, with a possible D match to TRBD2 (6 bases). CDR3 protein: CASSLGRGAGQNEQFF. The CDR3 DNA sequence: TGTGCCAGCAGCTTAGGGCGTGGGGCGGGGCAAAATGAGCAGTTCTTC.